This T cell receptor (beta chain) was sequenced during a study of blood T cell repertoires in COVID-19. Whole-study context: The United States, Italy and Spain were the sources of the acute and convalescent COVID-19 samples. T cells, B-cell-depleted T cells, or PBMCs provided the cDNA or gDNA that served as material.

Original methodology: By means of reference gene primer amplification, nucleated cell counts were estimated. Profiled with immunoSEQ multiplex PCR; TCRdb holds only in-frame clones, not every one. Clonal size and the V and J genes are those of that table, whereas D and trimming came from the DNA. The sample has more than 90,000 clones; roughly nine tenths are singletons. CDR3 length: 13 residues. CDR1 is SQVTM, CDR2 ANQGSEA, per germline. Between the trimmed V and J ends, which lost 2 bases and 3 bases, there was a span of 10 bases. This chain links TRBV29-1 with TRBJ1-1, with D possibly TRBD1 on 5 matching bases. Sequencing was carried out using peripheral blood. This receptor was obtained from an older man who had recovered from COVID-19. The CDR3 reads CSVEYAQDTEAFF. The CDR3 DNA follows: TGCAGCGTTGAATATGCACAGGACACTGAAGCTTTCTTT.